This is a list of T cell receptor beta chains from one sample in a study of blood T cells in healthy people across ages. TCRdb ran MiXCR on the 5' RACE reads and lists one entry per CDR3 protein. The data show 1.5 million to 1.8 million distinct CDR3 sequences, roughly 43% seen once. The sample was blood. The receptors originated from a woman aged 18 to 35 in good health. Both conserved end residues are part of each CDR3. D genes are given only for firm matches. Clone size appears in some rows only: once, few, many, or a class for an expanded clone.

CDR3,DNA,length,D,J,size,V
CASSYTTGQGNTEAFF,TGTGCCAGCAGTTACACAACGGGACAGGGGAACACTGAAGCTTTCTTT,16,TRBD1,TRBJ1-1,-,TRBV6-6
CASNGYTF,TGTGCCAGCAATGGCTACACCTTC,8,-,TRBJ1-2,few,TRBV6-6
CATANGDQLSTDTQYF,TGTGCCACCGCTAATGGGGATCAGCTAAGCACAGATACGCAGTATTTT,16,-,TRBJ2-3,-,TRBV24-1
CASSSDTRNYGYTF,TGTGCCAGCAGTTCCGACACACGGAACTATGGCTACACCTTC,14,-,TRBJ1-2,few,TRBV28
CASSYADRFTEAFF,TGTGCCAGCAGTTACGCGGACAGATTCACTGAAGCTTTCTTT,14,-,TRBJ1-1,-,TRBV6-5
CSAREPGTSGLSYEQYF,TGCAGTGCTAGAGAGCCCGGGACTAGCGGGCTCTCCTACGAGCAGTACTTC,17,TRBD2,TRBJ2-7,-,TRBV20-1
CASTPGGGHHNSPLHF,TGTGCCAGCACTCCTGGCGGGGGACACCATAATTCACCCCTCCACTTT,16,-,TRBJ1-6,-,TRBV27
CASSLWGGDIYEQYF,TGTGCCAGCAGTTTATGGGGGGGCGATATCTACGAGCAGTACTTC,15,-,TRBJ2-7,-,TRBV27
CASSQGTPGQKNIQYF,TGCGCCAGCAGCCAAGGGACCCCGGGACAGAAAAACATTCAGTACTTC,16,TRBD1,TRBJ2-4,few,TRBV4-1
CASSLERLAGPYEQYF,TGTGCCAGCAGCTTAGAGAGACTAGCGGGCCCCTACGAGCAGTACTTC,16,TRBD2,TRBJ2-7,-,TRBV11-2
CASSLASGTGTDTQYF,TGCGCCAGCAGCTTGGCTTCCGGGACCGGCACAGATACGCAGTATTTT,16,-,TRBJ2-3,few,TRBV5-1
CASRPGQGHTEAFF,TGTGCCAGCAGACCCGGACAGGGGCACACTGAAGCTTTCTTT,14,TRBD1,TRBJ1-1,-,TRBV28
CSASAQGAWDGYTF,TGCAGTGCATCAGCCCAGGGGGCCTGGGATGGCTACACCTTC,14,TRBD1,TRBJ1-2,-,TRBV20-1
CASSPDRDRLYEQYF,TGTGCCAGCTCACCAGACAGGGACAGACTCTACGAGCAGTACTTC,15,TRBD1,TRBJ2-7,few,TRBV18
CASSQSISYEQYF,TGCGCCAGCAGCCAATCCATCTCCTACGAGCAGTACTTC,13,-,TRBJ2-7,once,TRBV4-3
CSGSPGPQETQYF,TGCAGCGGTAGTCCGGGACCCCAAGAGACCCAGTACTTC,13,-,TRBJ2-5,-,TRBV29-1
CASQRTVRGTGYGYTF,TGTGCCAGCCAAAGGACGGTGAGGGGGACTGGTTATGGCTACACCTTC,16,-,TRBJ1-2,-,TRBV6-5
CSAPKPGFGTEAFF,TGCAGTGCCCCCAAACCGGGTTTTGGCACTGAAGCTTTCTTT,14,-,TRBJ1-1,-,TRBV20-1
CASSSLAGGPPLQETQYF,TGTGCCAGCAGTTCATTAGCGGGAGGCCCTCCTCTACAAGAGACCCAGTACTTC,18,TRBD2,TRBJ2-5,few,TRBV28
CASSYLAGGLNYEQYF,TGTGCCAGCAGTTACCTAGCGGGGGGGCTGAACTACGAGCAGTACTTC,16,TRBD2,TRBJ2-7,-,TRBV6-6
CASKESHLDTQYF,TGTGCCAGCAAGGAGAGTCACTTAGATACGCAGTATTTT,13,-,TRBJ2-3,-,TRBV6-2/TRBV6-3
CSALGTSGRNEQFF,TGCAGTGCTCTCGGGACTAGCGGGAGAAATGAGCAGTTCTTC,14,TRBD2,TRBJ2-1,few,TRBV20-1
CSVEDAASEQYF,TGCAGCGTTGAAGACGCAGCATCCGAGCAGTACTTC,12,-,TRBJ2-7,-,TRBV29-1
CASSQDDLAGSTDTQYF,TGTGCCAGCAGCCAAGATGACCTAGCGGGAAGCACAGATACGCAGTATTTT,17,TRBD2,TRBJ2-3,-,TRBV14
CASSAHQNTEAFF,TGTGCCAGCAGCGCCCACCAGAACACTGAAGCTTTCTTT,13,-,TRBJ1-1,-,TRBV9
CASSLGRGGEGTEAFF,TGTGCTAGCAGCTTAGGCCGAGGGGGCGAAGGCACTGAAGCTTTCTTT,16,TRBD1,TRBJ1-1,-,TRBV7-7
CASSPLGGIGTKNIQYF,TGTGCCAGCTCACCGTTAGGGGGTATCGGGACCAAAAACATTCAGTACTTC,17,-,TRBJ2-4,-,TRBV18
CSVSTGVVDTQYF,TGCAGCGTATCGACAGGGGTAGTAGATACGCAGTATTTT,13,TRBD1,TRBJ2-3,many,TRBV29-1
CASSHRDFNYGYTF,TGCGCCAGCAGCCACCGGGACTTCAACTATGGCTACACCTTC,14,-,TRBJ1-2,-,TRBV4-3
CSARDRKENTEAFF,TGCAGTGCTAGGGACAGAAAAGAAAACACTGAAGCTTTCTTT,14,-,TRBJ1-1,-,TRBV20-1
CASSLSRGVNIQYF,TGTGCCAGCAGTTTGTCCAGGGGAGTAAACATTCAGTACTTC,14,-,TRBJ2-4,-,TRBV28
CASSLAVTGGGQPQHF,TGTGCCAGCAGCTTAGCCGTGACAGGGGGCGGTCAGCCCCAGCATTTT,16,TRBD1,TRBJ1-5,-,TRBV7-8
CASSSQGRRDTQYF,TGTGCCAGCAGTTCCCAGGGGCGGAGAGATACGCAGTATTTT,14,-,TRBJ2-3,few,TRBV12-3/TRBV12-4
CSALGLANYEQYF,TGCAGTGCTCTGGGTCTAGCGAACTACGAGCAGTACTTC,13,-,TRBJ2-7,few,TRBV20-1
CASRGDRPYEQYF,TGTGCCAGCAGAGGGGACAGACCCTACGAGCAGTACTTC,13,TRBD1,TRBJ2-7,-,TRBV7-9
CSARGDLIYNEQFF,TGCAGTGCTAGAGGGGACTTAATCTACAATGAGCAGTTCTTC,14,-,TRBJ2-1,many,TRBV20-1
CSAIGGFQETQYF,TGCAGTGCTATAGGCGGATTCCAAGAGACCCAGTACTTC,13,-,TRBJ2-5,once,TRBV20-1
CASFGTSGAADTQYF,TGTGCCAGCTTCGGGACTAGCGGAGCCGCAGATACGCAGTATTTT,15,TRBD2,TRBJ2-3,-,TRBV27
CASSLSLRSATGELFF,TGTGCCAGCAGTTTATCACTGCGTTCGGCTACCGGGGAGCTGTTTTTT,16,-,TRBJ2-2,-,TRBV12-3/TRBV12-4
CASSLTEQGAGTEAFF,TGCGCCAGCAGCTTGACCGAACAGGGGGCGGGCACTGAAGCTTTCTTT,16,TRBD1,TRBJ1-1,few,TRBV5-1
CSATGPSYNEQFF,TGCAGCGCGACCGGGCCCTCTTACAATGAGCAGTTCTTC,13,-,TRBJ2-1,few,TRBV29-1
CAISESGRLPNTEAFF,TGTGCCATCAGTGAGTCGGGTAGGCTTCCGAACACTGAAGCTTTCTTT,16,-,TRBJ1-1,-,TRBV10-3
CSAPKDSGLAVRGTQYF,TGCAGTGCTCCTAAAGATTCGGGACTAGCGGTCCGCGGGACCCAGTACTTC,17,TRBD2,TRBJ2-5,few,TRBV20-1
CASSTSSGNYGYTF,-,14,-,TRBJ1-2,-,TRBV6-5
CASSLQKGSNQPQHF,TGTGCCAGCAGTTTACAAAAAGGTAGCAATCAGCCCCAGCATTTT,15,-,TRBJ1-5,few,TRBV27
CASSWSTGVGTEAFF,TGTGCCAGCAGCTGGTCGACAGGGGTCGGCACTGAAGCTTTCTTT,15,TRBD1,TRBJ1-1,-,TRBV7-9
CASSPGHVDRQPQHF,TGTGCCAGCTCACCCGGCCACGTGGACAGGCAGCCCCAGCATTTT,15,TRBD1,TRBJ1-5,-,TRBV18